The rows below give T cell receptor beta chains drawn from one sample of a study of blood T cell repertoires in COVID-19. Profiled with immunoSEQ multiplex PCR; TCRdb holds only in-frame clones, not every one. There are roughly 150,000 clones in the sample; approximately 80% occur only once, and about 0.58% lies in the top ten. The specimen was peripheral blood. These receptors were obtained from a man in his 60s with acute or convalescent COVID-19. Both conserved end residues are part of each CDR3. The D gene is left open where the match is weak. Clone size appears in some rows only: once, few, many, or a class for an expanded clone.

v_gene: TRBV7-3; d_gene: NA; j_gene: TRBJ2-7; abundance: NA; CDR3aa: CASSTTGIQNEQYF; CDR3nt: TGTGCCAGCAGCACCACAGGGATACAGAACGAGCAGTACTTC
v_gene: TRBV5-1; d_gene: NA; j_gene: TRBJ2-7; abundance: NA; CDR3aa: CASRLGVAGSYEQYF; CDR3nt: TGCGCCAGCAGGCTTGGGGTGGCGGGCTCCTACGAGCAGTACTTC
v_gene: TRBV5-1; d_gene: TRBD2; j_gene: TRBJ2-7; abundance: few; CDR3aa: CASSLGPGTSGIYEQYF; CDR3nt: TGCGCCAGCAGCTTGGGGCCTGGGACTAGCGGGATCTACGAGCAGTACTTC
v_gene: TRBV6-5; d_gene: NA; j_gene: TRBJ2-6; abundance: NA; CDR3aa: CASSFPTGSGANVLTF; CDR3nt: TGTGCCAGCAGTTTTCCTACAGGGTCTGGGGCCAACGTCCTGACTTTC
v_gene: TRBV5-1; d_gene: NA; j_gene: TRBJ2-7; abundance: NA; CDR3aa: CASSLLSDSYEQYF; CDR3nt: TGCGCCAGCAGCTTGCTAAGCGATTCCTACGAGCAGTACTTC
v_gene: TRBV18; d_gene: NA; j_gene: TRBJ2-3; abundance: NA; CDR3aa: CASSPNPQATTDTQYF; CDR3nt: TGTGCCAGCTCACCAAACCCCCAAGCGACTACAGATACGCAGTATTTT
v_gene: TRBV20-1; d_gene: TRBD2; j_gene: TRBJ2-3; abundance: NA; CDR3aa: CSASLSSGSTDTQYF; CDR3nt: TGCAGTGCTAGTTTGTCTAGCGGAAGCACAGATACGCAGTATTTT
v_gene: TRBV25-1; d_gene: NA; j_gene: TRBJ2-5; abundance: NA; CDR3aa: CASSESIVGGQETQYF; CDR3nt: TGTGCCAGCAGTGAATCTATCGTAGGGGGCCAAGAGACCCAGTACTTC
v_gene: TRBV5-1; d_gene: NA; j_gene: TRBJ1-1; abundance: NA; CDR3aa: CASSRQTLDMNTEAFF; CDR3nt: TGCGCCAGCAGCCGACAGACTCTAGACATGAACACTGAAGCTTTCTTT
v_gene: TRBV12-2; d_gene: NA; j_gene: TRBJ2-3; abundance: NA; CDR3aa: CASRPGQASTDTQYF; CDR3nt: TGTGCAAGTCGCCCTGGACAGGCCAGCACAGATACGCAGTATTTT
v_gene: TRBV3-1/TRBV3-2; d_gene: NA; j_gene: TRBJ2-7; abundance: few; CDR3aa: CASSQDLSPGYSYEQYF; CDR3nt: TGTGCCAGCAGCCAAGATCTCAGCCCGGGTTATTCCTACGAGCAGTACTTC
v_gene: TRBV12-3/TRBV12-4; d_gene: NA; j_gene: TRBJ1-2; abundance: NA; CDR3aa: CASSIRIFF; CDR3nt: TGTGCCAGCAGCATCAGGATATTTTTC
v_gene: TRBV6-6; d_gene: NA; j_gene: TRBJ1-5; abundance: NA; CDR3aa: CASSYSTAPNQPQHF; CDR3nt: TGTGCCAGCAGTTACTCGACAGCCCCCAATCAGCCCCAGCATTTT
v_gene: TRBV27; d_gene: NA; j_gene: TRBJ1-2; abundance: NA; CDR3aa: CASSSPRYRAIYGYTF; CDR3nt: TGTGCCAGCAGTTCCCCCCGATACAGGGCGATCTATGGCTACACCTTC
v_gene: TRBV6-6; d_gene: NA; j_gene: TRBJ1-5; abundance: NA; CDR3aa: CASSPSAVLRQPQHF; CDR3nt: TGTGCCAGCAGCCCCTCCGCGGTGCTGCGACAGCCCCAGCATTTT
v_gene: TRBV29-1; d_gene: NA; j_gene: TRBJ2-1; abundance: NA; CDR3aa: CSGGGGGRGNEQFF; CDR3nt: TGCAGCGGGGGAGGCGGCGGTAGGGGCAATGAGCAGTTCTTC
v_gene: TRBV6-2/TRBV6-3; d_gene: NA; j_gene: TRBJ2-6; abundance: NA; CDR3aa: CASSYPGGGANVLTF; CDR3nt: TGTGCCAGCAGTTACCCGGGTGGTGGGGCCAACGTCCTGACTTTC
v_gene: TRBV24-1; d_gene: NA; j_gene: TRBJ1-2; abundance: NA; CDR3aa: CATSANSPFGYTF; CDR3nt: TGTGCCACCAGTGCTAACAGTCCCTTTGGCTACACCTTC
v_gene: TRBV27; d_gene: NA; j_gene: TRBJ2-7; abundance: NA; CDR3aa: CASSLFARTYEQYF; CDR3nt: TGTGCCAGCAGTTTATTCGCCAGGACATACGAGCAGTACTTC
v_gene: TRBV5-6; d_gene: NA; j_gene: TRBJ2-3; abundance: once; CDR3aa: CASSPGENTQYF; CDR3nt: TGTGCCAGCAGCCCTGGTGAGAATACGCAGTATTTT
v_gene: TRBV29-1; d_gene: NA; j_gene: TRBJ2-1; abundance: once; CDR3aa: CSVSQGSSNGNEQFF; CDR3nt: TGCAGCGTTTCACAGGGTTCCTCCAACGGAAATGAGCAGTTCTTC
v_gene: TRBV27; d_gene: TRBD1; j_gene: TRBJ1-5; abundance: NA; CDR3aa: CASSWGQGRNQPQHF; CDR3nt: TGTGCCAGCAGTTGGGGACAGGGGAGAAATCAGCCCCAGCATTTT
v_gene: TRBV7-2; d_gene: TRBD1; j_gene: TRBJ1-5; abundance: NA; CDR3aa: CACGQGNNQPQHF; CDR3nt: TGTGCCTGCGGACAGGGTAACAATCAGCCCCAGCATTTT
v_gene: TRBV3-1/TRBV3-2; d_gene: TRBD1; j_gene: TRBJ1-1; abundance: NA; CDR3aa: CASSPALRDRGPAFF; CDR3nt: TGTGCCAGCAGCCCAGCCTTAAGAGACAGGGGGCCTGCTTTCTTT
v_gene: TRBV10-3; d_gene: TRBD2; j_gene: TRBJ2-7; abundance: few; CDR3aa: CAINDLAGAREQYF; CDR3nt: TGTGCCATCAATGACCTAGCGGGAGCGAGGGAGCAGTACTTC
v_gene: TRBV7-2; d_gene: NA; j_gene: TRBJ1-2; abundance: NA; CDR3aa: CASSLAGGKSYGYTF; CDR3nt: TGTGCCAGCAGCTTAGCGGGGGGGAAGAGCTATGGCTACACCTTC
v_gene: TRBV12-3/TRBV12-4; d_gene: NA; j_gene: TRBJ2-5; abundance: NA; CDR3aa: CASTPLGGETQYF; CDR3nt: TGTGCCAGCACCCCTTTGGGGGGAGAGACCCAGTACTTC
v_gene: TRBV7-9; d_gene: TRBD1; j_gene: TRBJ2-7; abundance: NA; CDR3aa: CASSARDRGYEQYF; CDR3nt: TGTGCCAGCAGCGCTAGGGACAGAGGTTACGAGCAGTACTTC
v_gene: TRBV4-3; d_gene: NA; j_gene: TRBJ2-3; abundance: NA; CDR3aa: CASSQDAGFNVVWTDTQYF; CDR3nt: TGCGCCAGCAGCCAAGATGCCGGTTTTAATGTTGTGTGGACAGATACGCAGTATTTT
v_gene: TRBV7-2; d_gene: NA; j_gene: TRBJ1-3; abundance: NA; CDR3aa: CASSLQGLSGNTIYF; CDR3nt: TGTGCCAGCAGCTTACAGGGGCTCTCTGGAAACACCATATATTTT
v_gene: TRBV6-5; d_gene: TRBD2; j_gene: TRBJ2-1; abundance: NA; CDR3aa: CASSYDQRGSYNEQFF; CDR3nt: TGTGCCAGCAGTTACGACCAGCGGGGTTCCTACAATGAGCAGTTCTTC
v_gene: TRBV9; d_gene: NA; j_gene: TRBJ1-4; abundance: NA; CDR3aa: CASSVVGGPDEKLFF; CDR3nt: TGTGCCAGCAGCGTAGTCGGGGGGCCAGATGAAAAACTGTTTTTT
v_gene: TRBV6-5; d_gene: NA; j_gene: TRBJ1-5; abundance: NA; CDR3aa: CASTLRTDQPQHF; CDR3nt: TGTGCCAGCACCTTGCGAACGGATCAGCCCCAGCATTTT
v_gene: TRBV5-8; d_gene: NA; j_gene: TRBJ1-5; abundance: NA; CDR3aa: CASSWVGGKQPQHF; CDR3nt: TGTGCCAGCAGCTGGGTCGGAGGGAAACAGCCCCAGCATTTT
v_gene: TRBV30; d_gene: NA; j_gene: TRBJ2-7; abundance: NA; CDR3aa: CAWSGKTASYEQYF; CDR3nt: TGTGCCTGGAGTGGAAAGACAGCCTCCTACGAGCAGTACTTC
v_gene: TRBV5-6; d_gene: NA; j_gene: TRBJ1-3; abundance: NA; CDR3aa: CASSVWGLRGNTIYF; CDR3nt: TGTGCCAGCAGCGTCTGGGGGCTAAGGGGAAACACCATATATTTT
v_gene: TRBV12-5; d_gene: TRBD1; j_gene: TRBJ1-2; abundance: NA; CDR3aa: CASGLVLGGALGYGYTF; CDR3nt: TGTGCTAGTGGTTTGGTACTAGGGGGCGCGTTAGGTTATGGCTACACCTTC
v_gene: TRBV7-2; d_gene: NA; j_gene: TRBJ2-5; abundance: NA; CDR3aa: CASSLIGWAGETQYF; CDR3nt: TGTGCCAGCAGCTTAATCGGTTGGGCGGGTGAGACCCAGTACTTC
v_gene: TRBV5-1; d_gene: NA; j_gene: TRBJ2-2; abundance: NA; CDR3aa: CASSLDPAGNTGELFF; CDR3nt: TGCGCCAGCAGCTTGGATCCAGCGGGGAACACCGGGGAGCTGTTTTTT
v_gene: TRBV5-1; d_gene: NA; j_gene: TRBJ2-1; abundance: once; CDR3aa: CASSFQGVSQYNEQFF; CDR3nt: TGCGCCAGCAGCTTTCAAGGTGTGTCACAGTACAATGAGCAGTTCTTC
v_gene: TRBV7-8; d_gene: NA; j_gene: TRBJ2-3; abundance: NA; CDR3aa: CASSLTGDTQYF; CDR3nt: TGTGCCAGCAGCTTAACCGGGGATACGCAGTATTTT
v_gene: TRBV11-2; d_gene: NA; j_gene: TRBJ2-3; abundance: NA; CDR3aa: CASSLAGIPDTQYF; CDR3nt: TGTGCCAGCAGCTTAGCGGGTATCCCAGATACGCAGTATTTT
v_gene: TRBV9; d_gene: NA; j_gene: TRBJ1-1; abundance: NA; CDR3aa: CASSRGGNTEAFF; CDR3nt: TGTGCCAGCAGCCGGGGGGGAAACACTGAAGCTTTCTTT
v_gene: TRBV5-1; d_gene: NA; j_gene: TRBJ1-6; abundance: NA; CDR3aa: CASSGGTSYNSPLHF; CDR3nt: TGCGCCAGCAGCGGCGGGACCTCCTATAATTCACCCCTCCACTTT
v_gene: TRBV6-5; d_gene: TRBD1; j_gene: TRBJ1-2; abundance: NA; CDR3aa: CASSADRVSGYTF; CDR3nt: TGTGCCAGCAGCGCGGACAGGGTTAGTGGCTACACCTTC
v_gene: TRBV10-3; d_gene: NA; j_gene: TRBJ1-2; abundance: NA; CDR3aa: CAISDSPPGEGYGYTF; CDR3nt: TGTGCCATCAGTGATTCTCCCCCCGGGGAGGGTTATGGCTACACCTTC
v_gene: TRBV28; d_gene: NA; j_gene: TRBJ1-4; abundance: NA; CDR3aa: CASSISGSANEKLFF; CDR3nt: TGTGCCAGCAGTATCTCAGGGTCGGCTAATGAAAAACTGTTTTTT
v_gene: TRBV7-2; d_gene: TRBD1; j_gene: TRBJ1-6; abundance: NA; CDR3aa: CASSLGTGGYSPLHF; CDR3nt: TGTGCCAGCAGCTTAGGGACAGGGGGCTATTCACCCCTCCACTTT
v_gene: TRBV5-1; d_gene: NA; j_gene: TRBJ2-2; abundance: NA; CDR3aa: CASSADRMGTGELFF; CDR3nt: TGCGCCAGCAGCGCTGACAGGATGGGCACCGGGGAGCTGTTTTTT
v_gene: TRBV7-2; d_gene: TRBD1; j_gene: TRBJ1-1; abundance: once; CDR3aa: CASSSLRDRVSEAFF; CDR3nt: TGTGCCAGCAGCTCTCTCCGGGACAGGGTTTCTGAAGCTTTCTTT
v_gene: TRBV19; d_gene: NA; j_gene: TRBJ2-1; abundance: NA; CDR3aa: CASSEEGSYNEQFF; CDR3nt: TGTGCCAGTAGTGAAGAAGGGAGCTACAATGAGCAGTTCTTC